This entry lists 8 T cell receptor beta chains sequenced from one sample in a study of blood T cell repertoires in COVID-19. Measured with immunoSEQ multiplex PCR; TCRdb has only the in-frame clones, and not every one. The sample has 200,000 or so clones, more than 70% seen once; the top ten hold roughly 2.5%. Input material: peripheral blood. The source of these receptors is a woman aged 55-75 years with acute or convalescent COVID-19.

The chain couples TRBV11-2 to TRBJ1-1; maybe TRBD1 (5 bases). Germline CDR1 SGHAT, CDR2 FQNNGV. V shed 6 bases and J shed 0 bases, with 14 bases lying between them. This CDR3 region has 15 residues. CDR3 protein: CASSSQGAMNTEAFF. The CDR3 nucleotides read TGTGCCAGCAGTTCCCAGGGTGCCATGAACACTGAAGCTTTCTTT.

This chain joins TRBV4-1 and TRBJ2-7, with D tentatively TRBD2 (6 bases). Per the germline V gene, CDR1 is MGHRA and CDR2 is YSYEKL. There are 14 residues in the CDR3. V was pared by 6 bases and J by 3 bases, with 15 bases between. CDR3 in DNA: TGCGCCAGCAGTCGGGTCCCGCGGGACTACGAGCAGTACTTC. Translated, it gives CASSRVPRDYEQYF.

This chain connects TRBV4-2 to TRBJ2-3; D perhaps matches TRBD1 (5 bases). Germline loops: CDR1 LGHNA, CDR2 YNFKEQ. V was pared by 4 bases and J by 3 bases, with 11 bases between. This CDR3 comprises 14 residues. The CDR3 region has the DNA TGTGCCAGCAGCCTGATCAAGGGGACAGATACGCAGTATTTT. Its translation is CASSLIKGTDTQYF.

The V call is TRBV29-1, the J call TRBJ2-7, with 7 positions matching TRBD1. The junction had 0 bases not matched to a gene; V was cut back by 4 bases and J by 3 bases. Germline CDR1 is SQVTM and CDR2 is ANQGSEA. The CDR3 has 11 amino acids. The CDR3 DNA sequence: TGCAGCGTTGGGACAGGCTACGAGCAGTACTTC. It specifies CSVGTGYEQYF.

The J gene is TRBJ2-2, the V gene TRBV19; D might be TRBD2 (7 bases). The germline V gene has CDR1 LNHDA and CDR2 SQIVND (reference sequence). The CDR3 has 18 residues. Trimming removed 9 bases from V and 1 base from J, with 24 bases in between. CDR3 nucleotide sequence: TGTGCCAGCCACAGAACGGGGGGCAGTTCGATGAACACCGGGGAGCTGTTTTTT. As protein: CASHRTGGSSMNTGELFF.

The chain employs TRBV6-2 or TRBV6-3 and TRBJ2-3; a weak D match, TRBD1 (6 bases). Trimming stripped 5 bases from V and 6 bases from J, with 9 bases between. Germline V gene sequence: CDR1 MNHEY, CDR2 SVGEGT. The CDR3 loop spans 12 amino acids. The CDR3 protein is CASSATGDTQYF. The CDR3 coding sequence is TGTGCCAGCAGTGCCACAGGGGATACGCAGTATTTT.

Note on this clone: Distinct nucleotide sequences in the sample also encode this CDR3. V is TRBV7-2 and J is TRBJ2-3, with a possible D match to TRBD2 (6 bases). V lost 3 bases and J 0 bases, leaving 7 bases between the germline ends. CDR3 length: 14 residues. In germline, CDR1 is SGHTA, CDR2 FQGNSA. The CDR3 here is CASSFRGSTDTQYF. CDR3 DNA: TGTGCCAGCAGCTTCCGGGGGAGCACAGATACGCAGTATTTT.

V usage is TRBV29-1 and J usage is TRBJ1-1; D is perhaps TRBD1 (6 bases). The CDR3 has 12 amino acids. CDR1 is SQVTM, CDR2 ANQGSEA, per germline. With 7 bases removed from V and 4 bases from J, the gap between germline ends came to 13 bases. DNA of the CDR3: TGCAGCGGCTCTCGACAGGCCACTGAAGCTTTCTTT. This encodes CSGSRQATEAFF.